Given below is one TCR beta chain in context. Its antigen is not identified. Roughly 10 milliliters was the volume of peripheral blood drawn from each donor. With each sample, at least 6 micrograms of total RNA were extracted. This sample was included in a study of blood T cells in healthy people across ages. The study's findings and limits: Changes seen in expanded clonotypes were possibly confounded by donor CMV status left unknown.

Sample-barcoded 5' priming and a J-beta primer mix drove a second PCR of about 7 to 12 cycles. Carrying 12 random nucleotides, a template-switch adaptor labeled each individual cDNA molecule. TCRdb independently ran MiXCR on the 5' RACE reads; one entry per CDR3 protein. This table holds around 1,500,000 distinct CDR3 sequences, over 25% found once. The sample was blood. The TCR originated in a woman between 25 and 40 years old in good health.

The CDR3 DNA sequence: TGTGCCAGCACCATGGGGGGTTATAGCAATCAGCCCCAGCATTTT. Translating gives CASTMGGYSNQPQHF. V gene TRBV12-3 or TRBV12-4 combines with J gene TRBJ1-5; a possible D gene is TRBD1 (5 bases). Trimming removed 7 bases at V and 0 bases at J, with 13 bases between. CDR3 length: 15 residues.